A selection of T cell receptor beta chains follows, all from one sample in a study of T cell responses to AZD1222 COVID-19 vaccine. Using immunoSEQ multiplex PCR, the repertoire was profiled, and TCRdb retains in-frame clones only, with some absent. Here the sample spans approximately 100,000 clones, roughly 89% being singletons. The sequencing here drew on peripheral blood, taken on day 0 of AZD1222 vaccination. Source of these receptors: an adult in good health. Each CDR3 is given with its conserved first and last residue. D genes are given only for firm matches. Some rows mark clone size as missing; the rest say once, few, many or name a class of expanded clone.

NA | TRBJ2-1 | NA | TRBV7-9 | TGTGCCAGCAGCCTGGTACAGTGGCATCGTGATGAGCAGTTCTTC | CASSLVQWHRDEQFF
NA | TRBJ2-1 | NA | TRBV7-2 | TGTGCCAGCAGCTTATCGGTTGCGGTGACCTACAATGAGCAGTTCTTC | CASSLSVAVTYNEQFF
NA | TRBJ2-1 | NA | TRBV7-3 | TGTGCCAGCAGCCCCCGTGTCAGGGGGGATGAGCAGTTCTTC | CASSPRVRGDEQFF
NA | TRBJ1-1 | NA | TRBV30 | TGTGCCTGGAGCAGGGGAGGGAACACTGAAGCTTTCTTT | CAWSRGGNTEAFF
NA | TRBJ2-7 | NA | TRBV7-2 | TGTGCCAGCAGCTTAGTGGCCTATGCCTCCTACGAGCAGTACTTC | CASSLVAYASYEQYF
TRBD2 | TRBJ2-3 | NA | TRBV6-5 | TGTGCCAGCAGTTTGCTAGCGGGGGCCATCACAGATACGCAGTATTTT | CASSLLAGAITDTQYF
TRBD1 | TRBJ1-2 | NA | TRBV7-9 | TGTGCCAGCAGCTTATCGACAGGGAATGGCTACACCTTC | CASSLSTGNGYTF
TRBD2 | TRBJ2-7 | NA | TRBV27 | TGTGCCAGCAGTTTAGGTCTAGCGGGGGGGCAGCACGAGCAGTACTTC | CASSLGLAGGQHEQYF
NA | TRBJ1-3 | NA | TRBV9 | TGTGCCAGCAGCGCCCAGACAGGTTTGGCTGGAAACACCATATATTTT | CASSAQTGLAGNTIYF
TRBD2 | TRBJ2-1 | NA | TRBV7-2 | TGTGCCAGCAGCCCCCGACTAGCGGGGGGGCTCGACAATGAGCAGTTCTTC | CASSPRLAGGLDNEQFF
TRBD1 | TRBJ2-2 | NA | TRBV23-1 | TGCGCCAGCAGTCAAGGACAGGCCGGGGACACCGGGGAGCTGTTTTTT | CASSQGQAGDTGELFF
NA | TRBJ2-3 | NA | TRBV4-1 | TGCGCCAGCAGTCCGGTAGGGGGAACAGATACGCAGTATTTT | CASSPVGGTDTQYF
NA | TRBJ1-6 | few | TRBV6-5 | TGTGCCAGCAGTTCGAGGGGGGCCAATTCACCCCTCCACTTT | CASSSRGANSPLHF
TRBD1 | TRBJ1-1 | NA | TRBV5-1 | TGCGCCAGCAGCCAGAGCAGGGGGGGGCCTGAAGCTTTCTTT | CASSQSRGGPEAFF
NA | TRBJ2-1 | NA | TRBV6-1 | TGTGCCAGCAGTGAAGGGTGGGGGAGCGAGCAGTTCTTC | CASSEGWGSEQFF
TRBD2 | TRBJ2-1 | NA | TRBV2 | TGTGCCAGCAGTGAAACCCTGACTAGCGGGGGGTTTTGGGGTGAGCAGTTCTTC | CASSETLTSGGFWGEQFF
NA | TRBJ1-2 | NA | TRBV11-2 | TGTGCCAGCTCCACTTCCGGGGGAGGCAACTATGGCTACACCTTC | CASSTSGGGNYGYTF
TRBD1 | TRBJ2-7 | once | TRBV12-3/TRBV12-4 | TGTGCCAGCAGTTACGGGACAGTCTACGAGCAGTACTTC | CASSYGTVYEQYF
NA | TRBJ2-3 | NA | TRBV7-9 | TGTGCCAGCAGCTTAGATATACTAGCAACAGATACGCAGTATTTT | CASSLDILATDTQYF
TRBD1 | TRBJ1-4 | NA | TRBV5-6 | TGTGCCAGCAGCCTGGGGACAGGTTTTAATGAAAAACTGTTTTTT | CASSLGTGFNEKLFF
NA | TRBJ1-1 | NA | TRBV12-3/TRBV12-4 | TGTGCCAGCAGTTTTGGTGAGAACACTGAAGCTTTCTTT | CASSFGENTEAFF
NA | TRBJ2-1 | NA | TRBV5-4 | TGTGCCAGCAGTTCCACGGGACTCCCTTACAATGAGCAGTTCTTC | CASSSTGLPYNEQFF